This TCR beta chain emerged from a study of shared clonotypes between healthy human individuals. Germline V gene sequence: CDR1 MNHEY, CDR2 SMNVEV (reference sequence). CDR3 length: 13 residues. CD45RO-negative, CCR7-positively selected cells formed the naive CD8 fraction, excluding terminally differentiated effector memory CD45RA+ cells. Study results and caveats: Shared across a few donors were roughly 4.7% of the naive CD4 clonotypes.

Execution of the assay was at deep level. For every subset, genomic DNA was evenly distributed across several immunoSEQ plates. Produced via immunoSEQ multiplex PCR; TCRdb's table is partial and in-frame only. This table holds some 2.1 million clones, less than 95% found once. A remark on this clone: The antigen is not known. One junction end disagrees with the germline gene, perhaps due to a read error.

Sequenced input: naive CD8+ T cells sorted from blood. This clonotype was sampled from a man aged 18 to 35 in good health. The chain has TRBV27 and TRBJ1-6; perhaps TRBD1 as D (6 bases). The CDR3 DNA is TGTGCCACCAGTTGGGGGCTCAATTCACCCCTCCACTTT. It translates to CATSWGLNSPLHF.